A selection of T cell receptor beta chains follows, all from one sample in a study of T cell responses to AZD1222 COVID-19 vaccine. Profiled with immunoSEQ multiplex PCR; TCRdb holds only in-frame clones, not every one. Among under 200,000 clones, around 90% were seen once, and the ten largest hold under 2.5%. Sequencing used peripheral blood, obtained on day 0 of AZD1222 vaccination. The receptors shown here come from an adult in good health. CDR3s include the opening cysteine and the closing phenylalanine or tryptophan. A D gene is named only where the DNA matches it firmly. Some rows mark clone size as missing; the rest say once, few, many or name a class of expanded clone.

d_gene	v_gene	abundance	j_gene	CDR3nt	CDR3aa
TRBD2	TRBV28	.	TRBJ2-7	TGTGCCAGCAGTTTACTCCTCAGGCTAGCGGGAAGCTCCTACGAGCAGTACTTC	CASSLLLRLAGSSYEQYF
.	TRBV7-2	.	TRBJ1-5	TGTGCCAGCACCTCGTGGGGGTCCGGCAATCAGCCCCAGCATTTT	CASTSWGSGNQPQHF
.	TRBV15	.	TRBJ1-4	TGTGCCACCAACTTGGAGCCGGGACGGCTTAATGAAAAACTGTTTTTT	CATNLEPGRLNEKLFF
.	TRBV20-1	once	TRBJ1-1	TGCAGTGCTAGTCTTCGGTTGAACACTGAAGCTTTCTTT	CSASLRLNTEAFF
TRBD2	TRBV7-7	.	TRBJ2-1	TGTGCCAGCAGCTTAGACGCGGGACTAGCACCCGGCGAGCAGTTCTTC	CASSLDAGLAPGEQFF
.	TRBV6-5	.	TRBJ2-3	TGTGCCAGCAGTCACCAATCCTCTGGCGGGGCGCAGTATTTT	CASSHQSSGGAQYF
.	TRBV27	.	TRBJ2-6	TGTGCCAGCAGTTTGAGGCAGCTTGCCGTCCTGACTTTC	CASSLRQLAVLTF
.	TRBV7-9	.	TRBJ1-5	TGTGCCAGCAGCTTGGGGGGGGCGTTCCAGCCCCAGCATTTT	CASSLGGAFQPQHF
.	TRBV4-3	.	TRBJ1-1	TGCGCCAGCAGCCAAGATTCCAGCTATTTCACTGAAGCTTTCTTT	CASSQDSSYFTEAFF
TRBD2	TRBV19	.	TRBJ2-7	TGTGCCAGTACATCCGGGAGGGGTTACGAGCAGTACTTC	CASTSGRGYEQYF
.	TRBV20-1	.	TRBJ1-1	TGCAGTGCAACCAGGACAGAAGCTTTCTTT	CSATRTEAFF
TRBD2	TRBV9	once	TRBJ2-1	TGTGCCAGCAGCGACCTTGGGACTAGCCACGATGAGCAGTTCTTC	CASSDLGTSHDEQFF
TRBD2	TRBV11-2	.	TRBJ2-1	TGTGCCAGCAGCCCCACCCCCGGCTTTAGCGGGAGTCGGGGTGAGCAGTTCTTC	CASSPTPGFSGSRGEQFF
.	TRBV7-9	.	TRBJ1-1	TGTGCCAGCAGCGCCGACAGAGAGAACACTGAAGCTTTCTTT	CASSADRENTEAFF
.	TRBV7-2	.	TRBJ1-3	TGTGCCAGCAGCCTTCTGCCCAGACGCACTGGAAACACCATATATTTT	CASSLLPRRTGNTIYF
TRBD2	TRBV7-7	.	TRBJ2-1	TGTGCTAGCAGCGTGACCGTAGCGGGAGTTCCCAATGAGCAGTTCTTC	CASSVTVAGVPNEQFF
TRBD1	TRBV5-6	.	TRBJ2-7	TGTGCCAGCAGCCCGGTGGACAGGGATACCTACGAGCAGTACTTC	CASSPVDRDTYEQYF
.	TRBV7-9	.	TRBJ1-2	TGTGCCAGCAGCGAACAGATAAACTATGGCTACACCTTC	CASSEQINYGYTF
.	TRBV7-2	.	TRBJ1-3	TGTGCCAGCAGCTTAGACGGAAGTGGACGGCTCGGACCGGCCATATATTTT	CASSLDGSGRLGPAIYF
TRBD1	TRBV15	.	TRBJ1-4	TGTGCCACCAGCAGAGGAGGACAGGGTAATGAAAAACTGTTTTTT	CATSRGGQGNEKLFF
TRBD1	TRBV29-1	.	TRBJ1-4	TGCAGCGTATCGACTTCGGGACAGCCTAATGAAAAACTGTTTTTT	CSVSTSGQPNEKLFF
TRBD1	TRBV10-3	.	TRBJ1-1	TGTGCCATCAGTGAACCGGGACAGGGGAAGATTCTTGAAGCTTTCTTT	CAISEPGQGKILEAFF
.	TRBV6-5	once	TRBJ1-2	TGTGCCAGCAGTTACTCGTCGTGGGATGGCTACACCTTC	CASSYSSWDGYTF
TRBD1	TRBV29-1	.	TRBJ1-2	TGCAGCGCGCCGACAGGGGGCGCGACGGGCTACACCTTC	CSAPTGGATGYTF
.	TRBV30	few	TRBJ1-6	TGTGCCTGGGGACGGGCCCCGGGGTCACCCCTCCACTTT	CAWGRAPGSPLHF
.	TRBV5-6	.	TRBJ1-5	TGTGCCAGCAGTTCAACAGGGACTCAGCCCCAGCATTTT	CASSSTGTQPQHF
.	TRBV9	.	TRBJ1-5	TGTGCCAGCAGCCCGAACTCGGTGCAGCCCCAGCATTTT	CASSPNSVQPQHF
.	TRBV28	once	TRBJ1-5	TGTGCCAGCAGTCCCACACGGGTCCTTCTCCAGCCCCAGCATTTT	CASSPTRVLLQPQHF
.	TRBV5-4	few	TRBJ2-1	TGTGCCAGCAGCTTGGGGGACCTATACAATGAGCAGTTCTTC	CASSLGDLYNEQFF
TRBD1	TRBV19	.	TRBJ1-5	TGTGCCAGTAGTATAGATAACAGGGGTTTTCAGCCCCAGCATTTT	CASSIDNRGFQPQHF
.	TRBV5-6	.	TRBJ1-2	TGTGCCAGCAGCTTCCAGCGAGCCTGGAGAAACTATGGCTACACCTTC	CASSFQRAWRNYGYTF
.	TRBV9	once	TRBJ1-4	TGTGCCAGCAGCGTAGATGGGGGCCGTAATGAAAAACTGTTTTTT	CASSVDGGRNEKLFF
.	TRBV11-3	.	TRBJ2-1	TGTGCCAGCAGCTTAGAAAGGGCTTACAATGAGCAGTTCTTC	CASSLERAYNEQFF
TRBD1	TRBV11-3	.	TRBJ2-1	TGTGCCAGCAGCTTAGGGACAGGGAGTATCAATGAGCAGTTCTTC	CASSLGTGSINEQFF
.	TRBV11-2	.	TRBJ1-2	TGTGCCAGCAGCTTAGAATCCGGGTATGGCTACACCTTC	CASSLESGYGYTF
TRBD2	TRBV7-9	.	TRBJ2-1	TGTGCCAGCAGCTTATCGTCGCTAGCGGGGTCCTACAATGAGCAGTTCTTC	CASSLSSLAGSYNEQFF
.	TRBV7-2	.	TRBJ1-5	TGTGCCAGCAGCTTACGTAGGGCCGATAATCAGCCCCAGCATTTT	CASSLRRADNQPQHF
.	TRBV5-1	.	TRBJ2-2	TGCGCCAGCAGCTTCGACAACGCGAACACCGGGGAGCTGTTTTTT	CASSFDNANTGELFF
TRBD1	TRBV5-1	.	TRBJ1-1	TGCGCCAGCTCGGGACAGAAGGACACTGAAGCTTTCTTT	CASSGQKDTEAFF
.	TRBV12-3/TRBV12-4	few	TRBJ1-1	TGTGCCAGCAGTTTTGGTCCGTGGGCTTTCTTT	CASSFGPWAFF
.	TRBV7-9	.	TRBJ2-5	TGTGCCAGCAGCCCCCAAGCAGGGGTAGGAGAGACCCAGTACTTC	CASSPQAGVGETQYF
.	TRBV6-2/TRBV6-3	.	TRBJ1-5	TGTGCCAGCAGCGGACAGCTCAATCAGCCCCAGCATTTT	CASSGQLNQPQHF
.	TRBV3-1/TRBV3-2	.	TRBJ2-7	TGTGCCAGCAGCCAGCCGGGTTCGGGTAGGTACGAGCAGTACTTC	CASSQPGSGRYEQYF
TRBD2	TRBV27	.	TRBJ2-1	TGTGCCAGCAGCCCATTGACCGGGACTAGCGAGACGGATGAGCAGTTCTTC	CASSPLTGTSETDEQFF
.	TRBV20-1	.	TRBJ1-1	TGCAGTGCTAGTCTTCTCCGGGTCGTTGCAATGAACACTGAAGCTTTCTTT	CSASLLRVVAMNTEAFF
.	TRBV5-5	.	TRBJ1-2	TGTGCCAGCAGCCCAACTACAGTGACATCTAACTATGGCTACACCTTC	CASSPTTVTSNYGYTF
.	TRBV28	.	TRBJ1-2	TGTGCCAGCAGTTTTCTTAACTATGGCTACACCTTC	CASSFLNYGYTF
.	TRBV6-5	.	TRBJ1-3	TGTGCCAGCAGTTCGAGGAGGACCCAAAGAAACACCATATATTTT	CASSSRRTQRNTIYF
.	TRBV9	.	TRBJ2-3	TGTGCCAGCAGCCCCCTCCCGAGGGGGAGCACAGATACGCAGTATTTT	CASSPLPRGSTDTQYF
.	TRBV19	.	TRBJ1-2	TGTGCCAGTATTCTGACAGGCCGGAAAGCTAACTATGGCTACACCTTC	CASILTGRKANYGYTF